The clone carrying this T cell receptor beta chain was seen ten or more times. One end of the junction is discordant with germline, which a read error may explain. The CDR3 is 12 residues long. The germline gives CDR1 DFQATT, CDR2 SNEGSKA (reference sequence). The entry originates in a study of CD8+CD57+ T cells in acquired aplastic anemia. Study overall: Some 10 million reads, on average, were obtained for CD4+ cells from healthy donors.

According to the study, genomic DNA was the template for TCR beta VDJ and CDR3 profiling. TCRdb re-derived calls from the reads in MiXCR, one entry per CDR3 protein. The sample contains some 200,000 distinct CDR3 sequences, roughly 33% of which appear only once. Sequenced: sorted CD4+, CD8+, or CD8+CD57+ T cells (not recorded which) from PBMCs. This sequence joins TRBV20-1 and TRBJ1-4; D uncertain. The receptor was derived from a human donor in good health, serving as a control. In nucleotides, the CDR3 is TGCAGTGCTCTCCAGATCGGGGAGGCCTTGTTGTTT. The encoded protein is CSALQIGEALLF.